A selection of T cell receptor beta chains follows, all from one sample in a study of T cells in Graves' hyperthyroidism and ophthalmopathy. TCRdb itself ran the multiplex PCR reads through MiXCR, one entry per CDR3 protein. The data hold 550,000 to 800,000 distinct CDR3 sequences, with around 15% observed a single time. The sequenced sample was blood. The receptors were gathered from a man aged 18 to 30 with Graves' hyperthyroidism. Both conserved end residues are part of each CDR3. A D gene is named only where the DNA matches it firmly. Only part of the rows carry a size: once, few, many, or a class if the clone is expanded.

>TRBJ2-7|TRBV28|-|14|few
TGTGCCAGCAGTTTACGACTAGAGTACGTCGAGCAGTACTTC
CASSLRLEYVEQYF
>TRBJ2-7|TRBV20-1|TRBD2|14|many
TGCAGTGCTGATAGCGGGGCGAGCTCCTACGAGCAGTACTTC
CSADSGASSYEQYF
>TRBJ2-1|TRBV7-9|-|10|few
TGTGCCAGCAGCCAACGTGAGCAGTTCTTC
CASSQREQFF
>TRBJ2-3|TRBV25-1|-|13|few
TGTGCCAGCAGTGAAGGGCACGGGGATACGCAGTATTTT
CASSEGHGDTQYF
>TRBJ2-3|TRBV20-1|-|14|-
TGCAGTGCTAGATCGGCGATAGGGACAGATACGCAGTATTTT
CSARSAIGTDTQYF
>TRBJ2-2|TRBV9|TRBD2|18|-
TGTGCCAGCAGCGTAACTCTTGGACTAGCGGGAATAACCGGGGAGCTGTTTTTT
CASSVTLGLAGITGELFF
>TRBJ1-1|TRBV20-1|-|13|-
TGCAGTGGTACGACGGAGTTAAACACTGAAGCTTTCTTT
CSGTTELNTEAFF
>TRBJ1-2|TRBV7-9|TRBD1|15|few
TGTGCCATCCAGGGTCGGGACAGCGACCCTTTAGGCTACACCTTC
CAIQGRDSDPLGYTF
>TRBJ1-5|TRBV20-1|-|12|few
TGCAGTGCTAGACGCCAGACCGTACCCCAGCATTTT
CSARRQTVPQHF
>TRBJ2-7|TRBV20-1|TRBD2|14|few
TGCAGTGCCGCGCGGGGGACCCGCTCCTACGAGCAGTACTTC
CSAARGTRSYEQYF
>TRBJ1-1|TRBV30|TRBD1|13|few
TGTGCCTGGAGGAGGGGGCCGAACACTGAAGCTTTCTTT
CAWRRGPNTEAFF
>TRBJ2-5|TRBV7-2|-|13|many
TGTGCCAGCAGCTTAGCGCTCCAAGAGACCCAGTACTTC
CASSLALQETQYF
>TRBJ2-3|TRBV20-1|TRBD1|14|many
TGCAGTGCTGACCGGGACAGGGACGAAGATACGCAGTATTTT
CSADRDRDEDTQYF
>TRBJ2-5|TRBV4-1|TRBD2|18|-
TGCGCCAGCAGCCAAGATCAGGCTAGCGGGAGAGGCCAGGAGACCCAGTACTTC
CASSQDQASGRGQETQYF